This TCR beta chain was identified in a study of blood T cell repertoires in COVID-19. The CDR3 covers 16 residues. From germline, CDR1 is MDHEN and CDR2 SYDVKM. V was pared by 8 bases and J by 5 bases, with 21 bases between. Using immunoSEQ multiplex PCR, the repertoire was profiled, and TCRdb retains in-frame clones only, with some absent. The data hold more than 250,000 clones, with around 87% observed a single time. The TCR originated in a woman younger than 45 who had recovered from COVID-19. The chain is built from TRBV28 and TRBJ2-2; the D gene is possibly TRBD2 (6 bases). Sequenced sample: peripheral blood. The DNA of the CDR3 is TGTGCCAGCTCAACTTTCCGGGAGACCGGGACCGGGGAGCTGTTTTTT. Translated, it gives CASSTFRETGTGELFF.